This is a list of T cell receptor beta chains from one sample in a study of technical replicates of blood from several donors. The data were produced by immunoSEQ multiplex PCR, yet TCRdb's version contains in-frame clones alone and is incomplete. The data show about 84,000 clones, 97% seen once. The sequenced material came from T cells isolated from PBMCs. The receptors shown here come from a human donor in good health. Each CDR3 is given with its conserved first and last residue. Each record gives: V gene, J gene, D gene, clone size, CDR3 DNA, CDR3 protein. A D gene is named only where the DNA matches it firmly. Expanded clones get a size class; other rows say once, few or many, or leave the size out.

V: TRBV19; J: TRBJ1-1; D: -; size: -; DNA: TGTGCCAGTAGTCCCGGGAAGAACACTGAAGCTTTCTTT; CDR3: CASSPGKNTEAFF
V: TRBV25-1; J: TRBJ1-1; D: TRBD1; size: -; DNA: TGTGCCAGCGGAGGGGACAGTGGATTATTAGCTTTCTTT; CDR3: CASGGDSGLLAFF
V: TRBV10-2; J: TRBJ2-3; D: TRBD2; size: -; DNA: TGCGCCAGCGGTTCTACAGCGGGACCTGGGGATACGCAGTATTTT; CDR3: CASGSTAGPGDTQYF
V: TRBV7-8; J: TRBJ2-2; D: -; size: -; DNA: TGTGCCAGCAGCTTAATCGCGGGGGCCCACAACGGGGAGCTGTTTTTT; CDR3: CASSLIAGAHNGELFF
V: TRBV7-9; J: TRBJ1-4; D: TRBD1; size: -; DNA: TGTGCCAGCAGCGTACTACAGGGGCCTAGCCGTGAAAAACTGTTTTTT; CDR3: CASSVLQGPSREKLFF
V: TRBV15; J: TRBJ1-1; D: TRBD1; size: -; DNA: TGTGCCACCAGCAGAGGGGACAGAGCTGAAGCTTTCTTT; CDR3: CATSRGDRAEAFF
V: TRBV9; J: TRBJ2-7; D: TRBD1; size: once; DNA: TGTGCCAGCAGCCCGGGACAGGGCCTCTACGAGCAGTACTTC; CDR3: CASSPGQGLYEQYF
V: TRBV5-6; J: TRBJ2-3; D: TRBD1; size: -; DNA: TGTGCCAGCAGCTTGGGAGGACAGGGGGCTTCAGATACGCAGTATTTT; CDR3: CASSLGGQGASDTQYF
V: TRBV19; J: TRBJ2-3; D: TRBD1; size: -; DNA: TGTGCCAGTAGTCCCCGACGACAGGGGGCCCGCACAGATACGCAGTATTTT; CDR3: CASSPRRQGARTDTQYF
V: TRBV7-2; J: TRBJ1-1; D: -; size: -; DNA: TGTGCCAGCAGCTTATACGGGGGGGGAAGAACTGAAGCTTTCTTT; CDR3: CASSLYGGGRTEAFF
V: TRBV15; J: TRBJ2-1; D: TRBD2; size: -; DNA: TGTGCCACCAGCAGAGTAGCGGGTGGCGTCAATGAGCAGTTCTTC; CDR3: CATSRVAGGVNEQFF